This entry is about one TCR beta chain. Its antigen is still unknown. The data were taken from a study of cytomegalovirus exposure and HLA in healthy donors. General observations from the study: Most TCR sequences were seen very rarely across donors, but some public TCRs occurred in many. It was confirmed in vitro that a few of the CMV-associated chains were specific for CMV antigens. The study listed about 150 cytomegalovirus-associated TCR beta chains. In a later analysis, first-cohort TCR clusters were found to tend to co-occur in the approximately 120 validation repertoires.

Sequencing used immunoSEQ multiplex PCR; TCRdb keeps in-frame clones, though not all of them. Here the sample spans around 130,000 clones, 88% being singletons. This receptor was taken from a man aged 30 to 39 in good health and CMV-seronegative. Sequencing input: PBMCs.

CDR3 protein: CASSGLGGTGELFF. The CDR3 bases are TGCGCCAGCAGCGGTCTGGGGGGCACCGGGGAGCTGTTTTTT. This rearrangement joins TRBV5-1 to TRBJ2-2; D may be TRBD2 (6 bases). The V end lost 4 bases, the J end lost 4 bases, and 11 bases lay between the germline ends. This CDR3 is 14 amino acids long. The germline gives CDR1 SGHRS, CDR2 YFSETQ.